This T cell receptor beta chain appears in the sequencing data of a study of breast tumors, draining lymph nodes, adjacent tissues (dated by TCRdb to the mid-2010s). Regarding the research as a whole: Breast cancer patients provided tumor, adjacent nontumor tissue and axillary lymph nodes, and the study compared the TCR beta repertoires across these three sources. In human breast cancer, the study set out to assess how tumor, surrounding tissue and draining lymph node repertoires relate to one another and whether T cells might be exchanged between them. Study-wide findings and limitations: The conclusion that tumor T cells originate in lymph nodes was presented as consistent with a hypothesis rather than as directly demonstrated. T-cell repertoire diversity in tumors was found to be lower than in lymph nodes but higher than in nontumor tissue, and preferential V and J gene usage was observed. Tumor and nontumor tissue repertoires were significantly more similar in luminal-like than in basal-like breast cancer. The data were judged consistent with most tumor T cells deriving from the lymph node and then expanding within tumor tissue.

The listed sequencing device is Illumina HiSeq 2000. TCR beta chain libraries were generated through multiplex PCR amplification. High-throughput sequencing was used to analyze the amplified TCR beta chain products. The public reads were reanalyzed by TCRdb: fastp trimming at Q25, MiXCR alignment, in-frame beta chains only. Each entry is one CDR3 protein sequence, shown with its most common DNA and genes. Counted in this sample were about 16,000 distinct CDR3 sequences; less than 45% of them appeared once. About an eighth of the sample lies in the top ten. The adjacent samples were made up of nontumor breast tissue around the tumor. About this clonotype: Its antigen target is currently unknown. There are no base qualities to consult, and no much larger clone falls within one base.

The CDR1 and CDR2 encoded by the germline V gene are SGHRS and YFSETQ. The germline ends are 17 bases apart after V is trimmed by 5 bases and J by 9 bases. The CDR3 sequence holds 14 residues, the cysteine and phenylalanine included. Just the 42-base CDR3 DNA is kept, in frame starting at base 1. This receptor was taken from a female donor with breast cancer. Some clones in this sample may be carry-over from other donors' samples. What was sequenced was tumor-adjacent breast tissue. The chain is assembled from TRBV5-1 and TRBJ2-2, with the D gene not confidently named. The DNA is as follows: TGCGCCAGCAGAATGGAGAGGTCTTCCCGGGAGCTGTTTTTT. Its protein reads: CASRMERSSRELFF.